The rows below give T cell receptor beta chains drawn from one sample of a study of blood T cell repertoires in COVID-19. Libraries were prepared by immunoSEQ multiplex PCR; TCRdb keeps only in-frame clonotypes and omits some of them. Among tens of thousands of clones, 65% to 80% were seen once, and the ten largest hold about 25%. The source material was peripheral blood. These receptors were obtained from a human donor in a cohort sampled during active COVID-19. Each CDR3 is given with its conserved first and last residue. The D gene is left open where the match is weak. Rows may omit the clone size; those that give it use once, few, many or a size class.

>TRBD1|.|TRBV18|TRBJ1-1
TGTGCCAGCTCACCTTCCCCCCCGGGACAGAAAATGAACACTGAAGCTTTCTTT
CASSPSPPGQKMNTEAFF
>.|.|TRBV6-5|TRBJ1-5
TGTGCCAGCGGCTTGAGCAATCAGCCCCAGCATTTT
CASGLSNQPQHF
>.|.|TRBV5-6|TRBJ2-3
TGTGCCAGCAGCTTAGGTGGGCACCTAGATACGCAGTATTTT
CASSLGGHLDTQYF
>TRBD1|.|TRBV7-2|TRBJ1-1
TGTGCCAGCAGCCCGGGACAGGGGGGCGCGAACACTGAAGCTTTCTTT
CASSPGQGGANTEAFF
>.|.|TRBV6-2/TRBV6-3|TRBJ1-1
TGTGCCAGCAGTTATGGGGGCCTGAACACTGAAGCTTTCTTT
CASSYGGLNTEAFF
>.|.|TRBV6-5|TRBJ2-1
TGTGCCAGCAGTCCCGGGGGAACCGGGTTTAATGAGCAGTTCTTC
CASSPGGTGFNEQFF
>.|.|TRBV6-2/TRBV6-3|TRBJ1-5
TGTGCCAGCAGTTACGGAACAGGGATTCAGCCCCAGCATTTT
CASSYGTGIQPQHF
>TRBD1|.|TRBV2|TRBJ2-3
TGTGCCAGCACCGAGGACAGGAACCGAGATACGCAGTATTTT
CASTEDRNRDTQYF
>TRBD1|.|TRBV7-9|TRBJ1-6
TGTGCCAGCAGCGACAGGGGGGGTTCGAATTCACCCCTCCACTTT
CASSDRGGSNSPLHF
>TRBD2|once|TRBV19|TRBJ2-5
TGTGCCAGTAGTAGTAGCGGGAGGGCCGAGGAGACCCAGTACTTC
CASSSSGRAEETQYF
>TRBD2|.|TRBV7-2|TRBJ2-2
TGTGCCAGCAGCCGTCGGACTAGCGACCTCACCGGGGAGCTGTTTTTT
CASSRRTSDLTGELFF
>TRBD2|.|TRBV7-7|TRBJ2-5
TGTGCTAGCAGCCCGGGACTAGCGGGAGATGTTCGAGAGACCCAGTACTTC
CASSPGLAGDVRETQYF
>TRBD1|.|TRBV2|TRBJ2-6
TGTGCCACAACTTGGACAGGGGGCATTTCTGGGGCCAACGTCCTGACTTTC
CATTWTGGISGANVLTF
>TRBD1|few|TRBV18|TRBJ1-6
TGTGCCAGCTCGGGACAGGGTCCTAATTCACCCCTCCACTTT
CASSGQGPNSPLHF
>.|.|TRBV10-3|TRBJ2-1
TGTGCCATCAGTGAGTCGGCGGGCTCCTACAATGAGCAGTTCTTC
CAISESAGSYNEQFF
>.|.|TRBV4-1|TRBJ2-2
TGCGCCAGCAGCCCAACGACTCGATACACCGGGGAGCTGTTTTTT
CASSPTTRYTGELFF
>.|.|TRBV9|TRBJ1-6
TGTGCCAGCAGCACAGGATTAGGGGCTGAAGGTTCACCCCTCCACTTT
CASSTGLGAEGSPLHF
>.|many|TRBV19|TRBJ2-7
TGTGCCAGTGGGACTTTTAGCGAGCAGTACTTC
CASGTFSEQYF
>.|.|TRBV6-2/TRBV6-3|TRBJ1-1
TGTGCCAGCAGTTACTCCACACGAAACACTGAAGCTTTCTTT
CASSYSTRNTEAFF
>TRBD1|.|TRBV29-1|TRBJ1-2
TGCAGCGTTGGACAGGGGGTTGACTATGGCTACACCTTC
CSVGQGVDYGYTF
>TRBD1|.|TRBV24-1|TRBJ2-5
TGTGCCACCAGTGATTCAGGACAGGGGGCCAAGACCCAGTACTTC
CATSDSGQGAKTQYF
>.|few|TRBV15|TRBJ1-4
TGTGCCACCAGCAGAGGTACAGGGTTCGGTGAAAAACTGTTTTTT
CATSRGTGFGEKLFF
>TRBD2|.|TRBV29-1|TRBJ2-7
TGCAGCGTTGAATTCCGGGGGGACTACGAGCAGTACTTC
CSVEFRGDYEQYF
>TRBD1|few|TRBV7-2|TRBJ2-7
TGTGCCAGCAGCTTAGTCGGGACAGGGGGCTACGAGCAGTACTTC
CASSLVGTGGYEQYF
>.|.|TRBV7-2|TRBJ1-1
TGTGCCAGCAGCTTGCAGGGGAACACTGAAGCTTTCTTT
CASSLQGNTEAFF
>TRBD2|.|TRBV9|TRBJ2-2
TGTGCCAGCAGCCCCTGGGGGCTAGCGGGAGGGGAGCTGTTTTTT
CASSPWGLAGGELFF
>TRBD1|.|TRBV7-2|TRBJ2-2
TGTGCCAGCAGCTTACCACAGGGGGGAACCGGGGAGCTGTTTTTT
CASSLPQGGTGELFF
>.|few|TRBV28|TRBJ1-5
TGTGCCAGCAGTTCCGGGGGTAGCAATCAGCCCCAGCATTTT
CASSSGGSNQPQHF
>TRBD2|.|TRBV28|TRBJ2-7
TGTGCCAGCAGTTTAGGTAGACTAGCGGGAGGTCGCGAGCAGTACTTC
CASSLGRLAGGREQYF
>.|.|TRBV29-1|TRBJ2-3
TGCAGCGTTGAAGATTCCCGCGGGGTCACAGATACGCAGTATTTT
CSVEDSRGVTDTQYF
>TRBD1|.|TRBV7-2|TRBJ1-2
TGTGCCAGCAGCTCTGGGACAGTGAACTATGGCTACACCTTC
CASSSGTVNYGYTF
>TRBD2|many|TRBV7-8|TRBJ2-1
TGTGCCAGCAGCTACTCAAGGACTAGCGGATATGAGCAGTTCTTC
CASSYSRTSGYEQFF
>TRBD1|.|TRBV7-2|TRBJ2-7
TGTGCCAGCAGCCCCATAGCCGGGACAGGGGAAAAGCAGTACTTC
CASSPIAGTGEKQYF
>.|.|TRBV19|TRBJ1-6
TGTGCCAGTAGTATTGAAGCAGGGACTTATAATTCACCCCTCCACTTT
CASSIEAGTYNSPLHF
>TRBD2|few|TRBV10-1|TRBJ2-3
TGCGCCAGCAGTGAGTCGGCGGGACTAGCGCCAAGCACAGATACGCAGTATTTT
CASSESAGLAPSTDTQYF
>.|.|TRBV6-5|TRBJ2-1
TGTGCCAGCGGTAGAGGTGACGGGAATAATGAGCAGTTCTTC
CASGRGDGNNEQFF
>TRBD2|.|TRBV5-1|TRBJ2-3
TGCGCCAGCAGCTCATCAAGCCTGGGACTAGCGGGGGGTGATACGCAGTATTTT
CASSSSSLGLAGGDTQYF
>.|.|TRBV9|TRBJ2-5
TGTGCCAGCAGCGTAGGAGCACGATTCCACCAAGAGACCCAGTACTTC
CASSVGARFHQETQYF
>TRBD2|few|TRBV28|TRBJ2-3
TGTGCCAGCAGTACGACTAGCGGCAGCACAGATACGCAGTATTTT
CASSTTSGSTDTQYF
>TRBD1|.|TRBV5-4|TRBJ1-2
TGTGCCAGCAGCTTGAACAGGGGTTTGGATGGCTACACCTTC
CASSLNRGLDGYTF
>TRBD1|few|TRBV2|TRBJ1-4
TGTGCCAGCAGTGCAGACAGGGGTGAAAAACTGTTTTTT
CASSADRGEKLFF
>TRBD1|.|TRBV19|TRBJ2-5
TGTGCCAGTAGTGCGAGGCACGGACAGGGTACGGCCCAGTACTTC
CASSARHGQGTAQYF
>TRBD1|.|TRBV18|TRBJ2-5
TGTGCCAGCTCACCACGTCAGGGGGACCAAGAGACCCAGTACTTC
CASSPRQGDQETQYF
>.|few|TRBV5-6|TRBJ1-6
TGTGCCAGCAGCTTGAGTGGCGGGGGCAGGGGCTATTCACCCCTCCACTTT
CASSLSGGGRGYSPLHF
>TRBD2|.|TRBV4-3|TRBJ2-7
TGCGCCAGCAGCCAAGATTGGCGGGAGCGGACCTACGAGCAGTACTTC
CASSQDWRERTYEQYF
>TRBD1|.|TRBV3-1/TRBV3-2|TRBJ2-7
TGTGCCAGCAGCCAGGACAGGGGCGAGCAGTACTTC
CASSQDRGEQYF
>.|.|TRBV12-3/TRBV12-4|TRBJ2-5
TGTGCCAGCAGTTCAGGGTACCAAGAGACCCAGTACTTC
CASSSGYQETQYF
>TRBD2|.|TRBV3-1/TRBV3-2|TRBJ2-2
TGTGCCAGCAGCCAAGTGATATGGGGACTAGCGGGGGGGCACACCGGGGAGCTGTTTTTT
CASSQVIWGLAGGHTGELFF
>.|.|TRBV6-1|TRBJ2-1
TGTGCCAGCAGTGAAGCGGGGCAGGGGGGCTCCGTGCAGTTCTTC
CASSEAGQGGSVQFF
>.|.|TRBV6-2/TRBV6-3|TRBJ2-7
TGTGCCAGCAGTTCCTCCGGGGACTCCACCTCCAAGCAGTACTTC
CASSSSGDSTSKQYF
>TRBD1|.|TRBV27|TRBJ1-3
TGTGCCAGCAGTGCGACAGGGGCCCAGGCCCGAAACACCATATATTTT
CASSATGAQARNTIYF
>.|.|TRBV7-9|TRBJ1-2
TGTGCCAGCAGCTTATCGGACAGCTATGGCTACACCTTC
CASSLSDSYGYTF
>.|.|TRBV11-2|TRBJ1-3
TGTGCCAGCAGCAAAAGGACGGGAGACTCTGGAAACACCATATATTTT
CASSKRTGDSGNTIYF